The 27 T cell receptor beta chains below were found in one sample sequenced in a study of T cell responses to AZD1222 COVID-19 vaccine (dated by TCRdb to the early 2020s). The library came from the immunoSEQ multiplex PCR assay. Held by TCRdb, this immuneACCESS table contains in-frame sequences only and omits some clones. Under half of the omission traces to an unresolved V gene where checked; the cause of the rest is unknown. The sample records 150,000 to 200,000 clones, 85% to 95% of which are singletons. About 0.9% of the sample rests with the top ten. The time point label, as the study defines it: baseline before first vaccination. Specimen: peripheral blood, collected on day 0 of AZD1222 vaccination. These receptor sequences come from an adult in good health.

V and J are TRBV7-2 and TRBJ2-7; 9 nucleotides agree with TRBD2. The CDR3 has 17 amino acids. V lost 2 bases and J lost 6; bases outside the gene matches: 14. CDR1 is SGHTA, CDR2 FQGNSA, per germline. CDR3 coding DNA: TGTGCCAGCAGCTTATTGGTAACGGCGGGGGGGCCGGTCGAGCAGTACTTC. Translation: CASSLLVTAGGPVEQYF.

CDR3 sequence reads: CASSLGRGEVGELFF. The CDR3 DNA is TGTGCCAGCAGCTTGGGACGGGGGGAAGTCGGGGAGCTGTTTTTT. The V and J genes are TRBV5-4 and TRBJ2-2, with 7 bases aligning to TRBD2. V shed 0 bases and J 7 bases; nucleotides not matched to a gene: 6. From germline, CDR1 is SGHNT and CDR2 YYREEE (reference sequence). The CDR3 contains 15 residues.

V and J are TRBV10-3 and TRBJ2-1, with 8 bases fitting TRBD2. J was trimmed by 4 bases and V by 10 bases; bases with no gene match: 18. The CDR3 runs to 17 residues. Germline V gene lookup returns CDR1 ENHRY and CDR2 SYGVKD. The CDR3 sequence: CASKDSGEPTKYNEQFF. The CDR3 coding sequence is TGTGCCAGCAAGGATAGCGGGGAACCGACCAAATACAATGAGCAGTTCTTC.

The chain employs TRBV2 and TRBJ2-7; no clear D. V was clipped by 6 bases and J by 1 base, with 7 bases between them. Germline CDR1 is SNHLY and CDR2 is FYNNEI. The CDR3 contains 12 residues. DNA for the CDR3: TGTGCCAGCAGGCCCTGGTCCTACGAGCAGTACTTC. Translation: CASRPWSYEQYF.

The chain is built from TRBV5-8 and TRBJ1-6; tentative D call: TRBD1 (6 bases). The ends were cut back, 0 bases at V and 8 bases at J, with 15 bases in the middle. Germline assignment: CDR1 SGHTS and CDR2 YDEGEE. The CDR3 covers 16 residues. CDR3 sequence: CASSLAGRGRDSPLHF. Written as DNA, the CDR3 is TGTGCCAGCAGCTTGGCGGGCAGGGGTCGGGATTCACCCCTCCACTTT.

This clone was detected a few times. The chain carries TRBV9 and TRBJ1-1; D gene ambiguous. The CDR3 consists of 14 residues. CDR1 and CDR2 (germline): SGDLS, YYNGEE. V lost 0 bases and J 5 bases, leaving 11 bases between the germline ends. The DNA for the CDR3 is TGTGCCAGCAGCGTAGGCGTAGGGAGGACTGAAGCTTTCTTT. Translating it yields CASSVGVGRTEAFF. The whole variable domain, filled in from reference TRBV9 and TRBJ1-1, reads DSGVTQTPKHLITATGQRVTLRCSPRSGDLSVYWYQQSLDQGLQFLIQYYNGEERAKGNILERFSAQQFPDLHSELNLSSLELGDSALYFCASSVGVGRTEAFFGQGTRLTVV.

This clone was recorded once. V gene TRBV7-2 combines with J gene TRBJ2-1; 9 nucleotides line up with TRBD2. This CDR3 spans 17 amino acids. Germline loops: CDR1 SGHTA, CDR2 FQGNSA. J gave up 5 bases and V 3 bases, and 11 bases lay outside the gene matches. The CDR3: CASSFSIAGVRDNEQFF. The CDR3 region has the DNA TGTGCCAGCAGCTTTTCTATAGCGGGGGTAAGGGACAATGAGCAGTTCTTC.

The chain uses TRBV29-1 and TRBJ2-2; the match to TRBD2 covers 12 bases. The germline V gene has CDR1 SQVTM and CDR2 ANQGSEA. Trimming cost V 6 bases and J 7 bases; bases outside gene matches: 12. This CDR3 contains 16 residues. CDR3 bases: TGCAGCGTCGCCCACCGACTAGCGGGGGACGGCGGGGAGCTGTTTTTT. Protein product: CSVAHRLAGDGGELFF.

The CDR3 protein is CASRSLGRNIYGYTF. As DNA, the CDR3 is TGTGCCAGTAGATCCCTGGGACGGAATATCTATGGCTACACCTTC. The chain carries TRBV19 and TRBJ1-2, with D maybe TRBD1 (5 bases). The V end was cut by 6 bases, the J end by 4 bases, with 18 bases between. Germline V lookup: CDR1 LNHDA, CDR2 SQIVND (reference sequence). There are 15 residues in the CDR3.

The chain uses TRBV19 and TRBJ1-4; unclear D gene. Per germline, CDR1 LNHDA and CDR2 SQIVND (reference sequence). The V gene lost 3 bases and the J gene lost 5 bases, with 10 bases spanning the gap. The CDR3 loop spans 14 amino acids. The CDR3 coding sequence is TGTGCCAGTAGTATGAGTAGGGCGAATGAAAAACTGTTTTTT. Protein sequence: CASSMSRANEKLFF.

This clone was observed once. V usage is TRBV5-1 and J usage is TRBJ2-5; no clear D. The CDR3 consists of 11 residues. The V end was cut by 3 bases, the J end by 4 bases, with 4 bases between. From germline, CDR1 is SGHRS and CDR2 YFSETQ. CDR3 amino acids: CASSSRETQYF. CDR3 bases: TGCGCCAGCAGCTCACGAGAGACCCAGTACTTC. Variable domain in full (rest from reference TRBV5-1 and TRBJ2-5): KAGVTQTPRYLIKTRGQQVTLSCSPISGHRSVSWYQQTPGQGLQFLFEYFSETQRNKGNFPGRFSGRQFSNSRSEMNVSTLELGDSALYLCASSSRETQYFGPGTRLLVL.

V and J are TRBV6-2 or TRBV6-3 and TRBJ1-1; no definite D call. V was pared by 4 bases and J by 1 base, with 10 bases between. The CDR3 covers 14 residues. Germline-derived CDR1 and CDR2 are MNHEY and SVGEGT. The CDR3 here is CASSFRTENTEAFF. The CDR3 region has the DNA TGTGCCAGCAGTTTTCGGACGGAGAACACTGAAGCTTTCTTT.

The chain couples TRBV30 to TRBJ1-5; D may be TRBD1 (6 bases). The CDR3 is 14 amino acids. V was clipped by 3 bases and J by 2 bases, with 11 bases between them. Germline CDR1 is GTSNPN and CDR2 is SVGIG (reference sequence). This chain's CDR3 is CAWSEGGGNQPQHF. CDR3 sequence (DNA): TGTGCCTGGAGCGAGGGGGGTGGCAATCAGCCCCAGCATTTT.

The chain combines TRBV6-2 or TRBV6-3 with TRBJ1-5; D remains ambiguous. V shed 3 bases and J shed 4 bases, with 19 bases lying between them. The germline V gene encodes CDR1 MNHEY and CDR2 SVGEGT. The CDR3 totals 17 residues. The CDR3 DNA reads as TGTGCCAGCAGTTATCCGACGAACGGGCTCCGAAATCAGCCCCAGCATTTT. It specifies CASSYPTNGLRNQPQHF.

The chain uses TRBV6-4 and TRBJ1-2, with D perhaps TRBD1 (5 bases). The CDR3 consists of 13 residues. The ends were cut back, 5 bases at V and 0 bases at J, with 7 bases in the middle. CDR1 and CDR2 (germline): MRHNA, SNTAGT. The CDR3 region is CASSLGANYGYTF. CDR3 sequence (DNA): TGTGCCAGCAGTTTAGGGGCTAACTATGGCTACACCTTC.

This sequence joins TRBV18 and TRBJ1-5, with a tentative D call TRBD1 (5 bases). Germline-derived CDR1 and CDR2 are KGHSH and LQKENI. The length of the CDR3 is 13 residues. V lost 2 bases and J lost 4, with 6 bases in between. The CDR3 bases are TGTGCCAGCTCACCAGGGGGGAATCAGCCCCAGCATTTT. It translates to CASSPGGNQPQHF.

This chain joins TRBV3-1 (or the pseudogene TRBV3-2) and TRBJ2-5; D is unclear. The CDR3 contains 13 residues. The germline V and J ends were trimmed by 1 base and 5 bases, with 8 bases remaining between them. Germline V lookup: CDR1 LGHDT, CDR2 YNNKEL (reference sequence). This chain's CDR3 is CASSQATVETQYF. CDR3 coding DNA: TGTGCCAGCAGCCAAGCTACGGTGGAGACCCAGTACTTC.

The chain recombines TRBV7-9 with TRBJ2-1; the D gene is possibly TRBD1 (5 bases). The CDR3 contains 15 residues. Per germline, CDR1 SEHNR and CDR2 FQNEAQ (reference sequence). V was pared by 5 bases and J by 6 bases, with 17 bases between. CDR3 sequence reads: CASSPQGLAGNEQFF. CDR3 DNA sequence: TGTGCCAGCAGCCCCCAGGGCCTGGCTGGCAATGAGCAGTTCTTC.

The V gene is TRBV5-1, the J gene TRBJ1-3; D is perhaps TRBD1 (5 bases). From germline, CDR1 is SGHRS and CDR2 YFSETQ. The CDR3 covers 15 residues. The ends were cut back, 4 bases at V and 4 bases at J, with 15 bases in the middle. The CDR3 protein is CASSVSGGRGNTIYF. CDR3 nucleotides: TGCGCCAGCAGCGTCTCTGGGGGGAGAGGAAACACCATATATTTT.

V is TRBV10-3 and J is TRBJ1-2; D gene unclear. CDR1 is ENHRY and CDR2 is SYGVKD in the germline V gene. CDR3 length: 12 residues. With 6 bases removed from V and 4 bases from J, the gap between germline ends came to 9 bases. CDR3: CAISGGTYGYTF. The CDR3 region has the DNA TGTGCCATCAGCGGCGGAACCTATGGCTACACCTTC.

The chain links TRBV3-1 (or the pseudogene TRBV3-2) to TRBJ2-2; D is unclear. The germline V and J ends were trimmed by 3 bases and 9 bases, with 8 bases remaining between them. The germline V gene has CDR1 LGHDT and CDR2 YNNKEL (reference sequence). The CDR3 consists of 12 residues. In nucleotides, the CDR3 is TGTGCCAGCAGCCATCTAGAAAGGGAGCTGTTTTTT. This encodes CASSHLERELFF.

The chain is built from TRBV19 and TRBJ1-2; 8 bases are a match to TRBD1. Germline loops: CDR1 LNHDA, CDR2 SQIVND (reference sequence). This CDR3 is built from 17 residues. After removal of 0 bases from V and 8 bases from J, the junction contained 14 bases not matched to a gene. The CDR3 sequence: CASSIDLVAGGLVGYTF. Here the CDR3 DNA reads TGTGCCAGTAGTATAGATCTAGTGGCAGGGGGCTTAGTCGGCTACACCTTC.

The J gene is TRBJ2-3, the V gene TRBV29-1; D is uncertain. V was clipped by 3 bases and J by 6 bases, with 13 bases between them. This CDR3 has 13 residues. Germline CDR1 is SQVTM and CDR2 is ANQGSEA. DNA of the CDR3: TGCAGCGTTGATGGGTCTGCGTTGGATACGCAGTATTTT. Residues: CSVDGSALDTQYF.

The chain uses TRBV27 and TRBJ2-7; 7 nucleotides line up with TRBD1. The CDR3 spans 14 residues. With V trimmed by 6 bases and J by 3 bases, 8 bases remained unmatched. In germline, CDR1 is MNHEY, CDR2 SMNVEV (reference sequence). CDR3 nucleotide sequence: TGTGCCAGCAGCCAGGGGGAGCGGATCTACGAGCAGTACTTC. This sequence encodes CASSQGERIYEQYF.

This clone was seen more than once but under ten times. This rearrangement joins TRBV5-4 to TRBJ1-5; 10 bases match TRBD1. The junction had 5 bases not matched to a gene; V was cut back by 4 bases and J by 7 bases. The germline CDR1 and CDR2 sequences are SGHNT and YYREEE (reference sequence). This CDR3 spans 14 amino acids. CDR3 sequence reads: CASSGPGQGQPQHF. DNA for the CDR3: TGTGCCAGCAGCGGACCGGGACAGGGGCAGCCCCAGCATTTT.

The chain links TRBV19 to TRBJ1-1; D is uncertain. With 3 bases removed from V and 7 bases from J, the gap between germline ends came to 15 bases. CDR3 length equals 14 residues. Germline V gives CDR1 LNHDA, CDR2 SQIVND (reference sequence). Here the CDR3 DNA reads TGTGCCAGTAGTATGTCTCCCCTCGGCCTTGAAGCTTTCTTT. Translation: CASSMSPLGLEAFF.

The chain couples TRBV5-4 to TRBJ1-2, with 7 bases identical to TRBD1. The CDR3 covers 15 residues. The V gene's germline CDR1 is SGHNT and CDR2 YYREEE (reference sequence). The trim removed 4 bases at V and 5 bases at J, leaving 11 bases unmatched. The CDR3 DNA sequence: TGTGCCAGCAGCGGCGAAGACAGGGTAAATTATGGCTACACCTTC. It is translated as CASSGEDRVNYGYTF.